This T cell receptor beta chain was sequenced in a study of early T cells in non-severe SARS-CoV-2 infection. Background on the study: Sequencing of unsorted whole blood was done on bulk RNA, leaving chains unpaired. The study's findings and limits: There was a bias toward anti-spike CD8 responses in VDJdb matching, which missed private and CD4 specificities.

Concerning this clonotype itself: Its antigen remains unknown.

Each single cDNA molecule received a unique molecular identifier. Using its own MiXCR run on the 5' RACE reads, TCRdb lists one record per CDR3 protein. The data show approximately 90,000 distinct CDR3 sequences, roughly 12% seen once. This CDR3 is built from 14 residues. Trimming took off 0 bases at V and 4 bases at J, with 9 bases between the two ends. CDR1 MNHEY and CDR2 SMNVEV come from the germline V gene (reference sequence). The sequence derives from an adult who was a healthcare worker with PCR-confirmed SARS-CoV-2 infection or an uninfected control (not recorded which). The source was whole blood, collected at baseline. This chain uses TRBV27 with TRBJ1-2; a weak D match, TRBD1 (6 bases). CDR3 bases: TGTGCCAGCAGTTTATCGGGGGCAGCCTATGGCTACACCTTC. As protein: CASSLSGAAYGYTF.